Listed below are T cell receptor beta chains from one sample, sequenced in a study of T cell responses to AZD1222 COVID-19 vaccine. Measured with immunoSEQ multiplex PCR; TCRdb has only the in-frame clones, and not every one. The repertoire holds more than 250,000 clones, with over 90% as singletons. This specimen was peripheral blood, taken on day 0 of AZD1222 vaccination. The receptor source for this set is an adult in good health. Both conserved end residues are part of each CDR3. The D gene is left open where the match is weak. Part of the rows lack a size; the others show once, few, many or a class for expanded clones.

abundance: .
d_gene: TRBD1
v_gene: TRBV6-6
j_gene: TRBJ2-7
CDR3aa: CASSYDPTGPYEQYF
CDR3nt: TGTGCCAGCAGTTACGACCCGACAGGGCCCTACGAGCAGTACTTC

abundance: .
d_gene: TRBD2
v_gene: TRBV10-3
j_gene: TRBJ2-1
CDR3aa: CAISELRTSNEQFF
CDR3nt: TGTGCCATCAGTGAGTTGAGGACTAGCAATGAGCAGTTCTTC

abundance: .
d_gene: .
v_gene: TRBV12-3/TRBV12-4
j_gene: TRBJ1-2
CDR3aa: CASSPSPNYGYTF
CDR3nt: TGTGCCAGCAGCCCCAGCCCTAACTATGGCTACACCTTC

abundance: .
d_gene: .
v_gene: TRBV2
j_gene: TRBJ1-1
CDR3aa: CASSEELASGGTEAFF
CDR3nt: TGTGCCAGCAGTGAAGAATTAGCCAGCGGGGGTACTGAAGCTTTCTTT

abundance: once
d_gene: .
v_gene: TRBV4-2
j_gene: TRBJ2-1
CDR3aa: CASSLVGGPYNEQFF
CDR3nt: TGTGCCAGCAGCCTTGTCGGCGGGCCCTACAATGAGCAGTTCTTC

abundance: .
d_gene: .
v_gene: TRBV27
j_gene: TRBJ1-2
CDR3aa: CASRSPGGGYGYTF
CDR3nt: TGTGCCAGCAGATCTCCGGGGGGCGGGTATGGCTACACCTTC

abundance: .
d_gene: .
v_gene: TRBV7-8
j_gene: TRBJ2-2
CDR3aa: CASSPLAGMNTGELFF
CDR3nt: TGTGCCAGCAGCCCCTTGGCGGGGATGAACACCGGGGAGCTGTTTTTT

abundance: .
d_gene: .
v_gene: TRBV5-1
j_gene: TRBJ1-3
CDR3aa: CASSLGQPSGNTIYF
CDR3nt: TGCGCCAGCAGCTTGGGACAACCCTCTGGAAACACCATATATTTT

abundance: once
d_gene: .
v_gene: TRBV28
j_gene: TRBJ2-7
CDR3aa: CASSQGRPGYEQYF
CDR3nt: TGTGCCAGCAGCCAGGGACGACCAGGGTACGAGCAGTACTTC

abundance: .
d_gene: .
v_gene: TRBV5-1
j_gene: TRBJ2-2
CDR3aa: CASSLVQLMGTGELFF
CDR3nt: TGCGCCAGCAGCTTGGTACAGTTGATGGGCACCGGGGAGCTGTTTTTT

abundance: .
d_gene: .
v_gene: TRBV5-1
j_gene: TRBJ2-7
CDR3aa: CASSLGQYSYEQYF
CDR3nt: TGCGCCAGCAGCCTCGGACAGTACTCCTACGAGCAGTACTTC

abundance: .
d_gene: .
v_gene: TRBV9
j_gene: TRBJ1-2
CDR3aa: CASSPARADGYTF
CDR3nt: TGTGCCAGCAGCCCCGCCAGGGCCGATGGCTACACCTTC

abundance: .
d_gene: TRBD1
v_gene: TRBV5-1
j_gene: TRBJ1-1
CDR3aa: CASSLATPGQVRWGTEAFF
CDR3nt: TGCGCCAGCAGCTTGGCCACTCCGGGACAGGTTCGTTGGGGCACTGAAGCTTTCTTT

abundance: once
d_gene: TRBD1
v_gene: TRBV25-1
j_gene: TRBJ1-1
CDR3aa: CASAWTGGTNTEAFF
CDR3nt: TGTGCCAGCGCTTGGACAGGAGGGACGAACACTGAAGCTTTCTTT

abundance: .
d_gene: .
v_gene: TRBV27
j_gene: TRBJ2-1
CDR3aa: CASSFLGISSYNEQFF
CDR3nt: TGTGCCAGCAGTTTTCTGGGGATCAGCTCCTACAATGAGCAGTTCTTC

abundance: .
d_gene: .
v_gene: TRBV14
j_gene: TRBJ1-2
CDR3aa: CASSQVREYGYTF
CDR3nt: TGTGCCAGCAGCCAAGTGAGGGAATATGGCTACACCTTC

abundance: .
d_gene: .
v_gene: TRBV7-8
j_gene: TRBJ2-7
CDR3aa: CASSLASTSSSYEQYF
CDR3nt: TGTGCCAGCAGCTTAGCGAGTACGAGCAGCTCCTACGAGCAGTACTTC

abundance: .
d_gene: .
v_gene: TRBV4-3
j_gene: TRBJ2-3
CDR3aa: CASSQDLGTDTQYF
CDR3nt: TGCGCCAGCAGCCAAGATCTCGGCACAGATACGCAGTATTTT

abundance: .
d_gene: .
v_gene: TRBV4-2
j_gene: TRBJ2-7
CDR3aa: CASSQDRTAFYEQYF
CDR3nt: TGTGCCAGCAGCCAAGATAGGACAGCCTTCTACGAGCAGTACTTC

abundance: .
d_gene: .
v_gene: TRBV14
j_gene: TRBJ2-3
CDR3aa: CASSQDIPGSSTDTQYF
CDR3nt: TGTGCCAGCAGCCAAGATATTCCGGGGTCTAGCACAGATACGCAGTATTTT

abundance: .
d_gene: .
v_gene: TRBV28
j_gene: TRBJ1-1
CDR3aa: CASSADVGQGFF
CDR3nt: TGTGCCAGCAGTGCAGACGTCGGGCAGGGGTTCTTT

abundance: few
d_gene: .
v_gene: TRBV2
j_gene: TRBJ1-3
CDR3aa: CASTSPDAPGNTIYF
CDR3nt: TGTGCCAGCACCAGCCCTGATGCTCCGGGAAACACCATATATTTT

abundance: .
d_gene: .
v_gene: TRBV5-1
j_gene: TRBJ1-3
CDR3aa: CASSLNPSSGNTIYF
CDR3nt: TGCGCCAGCAGCTTAAATCCCTCCTCTGGAAACACCATATATTTT

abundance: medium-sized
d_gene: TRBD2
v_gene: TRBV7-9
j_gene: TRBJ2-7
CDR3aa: CASSSVLAGPYEQYF
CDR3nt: TGTGCCAGCAGCTCCGTACTAGCGGGTCCTTACGAGCAGTACTTC

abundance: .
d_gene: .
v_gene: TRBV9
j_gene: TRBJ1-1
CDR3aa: CASSVGPTENTEAFF
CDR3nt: TGTGCCAGCAGCGTAGGGCCGACAGAAAACACTGAAGCTTTCTTT

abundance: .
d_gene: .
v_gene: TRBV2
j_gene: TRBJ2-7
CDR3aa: CASSSGVYEQYF
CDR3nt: TGTGCCAGCAGTTCAGGGGTCTACGAGCAGTACTTC

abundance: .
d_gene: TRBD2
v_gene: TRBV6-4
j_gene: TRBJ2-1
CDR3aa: CASALGGNNEQFF
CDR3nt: TGTGCCAGCGCCCTGGGAGGGAACAATGAGCAGTTCTTC

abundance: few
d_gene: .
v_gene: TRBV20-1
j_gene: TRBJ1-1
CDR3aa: CSASQGSVTEAFF
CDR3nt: TGCAGTGCTAGTCAGGGGTCGGTCACTGAAGCTTTCTTT

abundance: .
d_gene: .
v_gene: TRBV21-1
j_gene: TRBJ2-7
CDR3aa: CASIPPGTVTYEQYF
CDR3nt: TGTGCCAGCATCCCGCCAGGGACAGTCACCTACGAGCAGTACTTC

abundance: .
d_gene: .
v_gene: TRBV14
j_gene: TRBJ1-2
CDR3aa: CASSQGWGGGYTF
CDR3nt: TGTGCCAGCAGCCAAGGGTGGGGCGGTGGCTACACCTTC

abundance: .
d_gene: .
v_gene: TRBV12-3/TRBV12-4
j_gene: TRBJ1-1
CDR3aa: CASSLGRTEAFF
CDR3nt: TGTGCCAGCAGTTTAGGGAGGACTGAAGCTTTCTTT

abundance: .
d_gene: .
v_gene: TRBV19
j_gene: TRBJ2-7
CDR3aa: CASSPRGGTGKLQYF
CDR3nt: TGTGCCAGTAGTCCCCGGGGGGGGACAGGGAAGTTGCAGTACTTC

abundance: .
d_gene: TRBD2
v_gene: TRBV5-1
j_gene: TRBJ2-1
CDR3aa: CASSPRTSGGGNEQFF
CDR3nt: TGCGCCAGCAGCCCCCGGACTAGCGGGGGGGGGAATGAGCAGTTCTTC

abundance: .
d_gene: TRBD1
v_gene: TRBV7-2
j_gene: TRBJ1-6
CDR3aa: CASSLGTGYNSPLHF
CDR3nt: TGTGCCAGCAGCTTGGGGACAGGGTATAATTCACCCCTCCACTTT

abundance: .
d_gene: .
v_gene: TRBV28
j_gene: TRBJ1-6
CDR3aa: CASSLTGRNSPLHF
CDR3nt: TGTGCCAGCAGTTTGACGGGGAGGAATTCACCCCTCCACTTT

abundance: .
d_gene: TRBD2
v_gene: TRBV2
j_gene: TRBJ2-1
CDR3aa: CASSEPRLAGGPRYNEQFF
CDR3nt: TGTGCCAGCAGTGAGCCTCGACTAGCGGGAGGGCCGAGGTACAATGAGCAGTTCTTC

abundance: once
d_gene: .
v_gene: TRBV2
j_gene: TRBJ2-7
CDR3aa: CASLGGGLYYEQYF
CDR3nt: TGTGCCAGCCTTGGGGGAGGCTTGTATTACGAGCAGTACTTC

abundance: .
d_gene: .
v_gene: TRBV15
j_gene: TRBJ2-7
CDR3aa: CATSRDKGSCLPEHALSEQYF
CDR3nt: TGTGCCACCAGCAGAGATAAGGGCTCTTGCCTACCGGAACACGCTCTAAGCGAGCAGTACTTC

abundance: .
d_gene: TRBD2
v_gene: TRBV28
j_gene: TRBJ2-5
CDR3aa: CASRGTTKETQYF
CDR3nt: TGTGCCAGCAGAGGGACTACAAAAGAGACCCAGTACTTC

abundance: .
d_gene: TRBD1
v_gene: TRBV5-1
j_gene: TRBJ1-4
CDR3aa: CASSGQGATNEKLFF
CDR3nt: TGCGCCAGCAGCGGACAGGGGGCGACTAATGAAAAACTGTTTTTT

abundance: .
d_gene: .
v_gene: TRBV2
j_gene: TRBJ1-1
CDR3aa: CASRLGGTGGTEAFF
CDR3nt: TGTGCCAGCAGGTTGGGGGGGACGGGCGGAACTGAAGCTTTCTTT

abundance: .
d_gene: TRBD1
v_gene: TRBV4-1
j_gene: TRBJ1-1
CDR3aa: CASSSGTGANTEAFF
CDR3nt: TGCGCCAGCAGCTCCGGGACAGGGGCAAACACTGAAGCTTTCTTT

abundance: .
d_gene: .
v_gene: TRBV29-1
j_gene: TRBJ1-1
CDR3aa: CSVRPPQGAFF
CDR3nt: TGCAGCGTTCGACCGCCCCAAGGCGCTTTCTTT

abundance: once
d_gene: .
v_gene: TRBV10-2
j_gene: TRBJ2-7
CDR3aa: CASTPKASEYEQYF
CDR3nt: TGCGCCAGCACCCCCAAGGCATCAGAATACGAGCAGTACTTC

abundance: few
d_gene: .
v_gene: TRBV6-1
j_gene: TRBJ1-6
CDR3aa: CASSEMRQNNSPLHF
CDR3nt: TGTGCCAGCAGTGAAATGAGACAGAATAATTCACCCCTCCACTTT

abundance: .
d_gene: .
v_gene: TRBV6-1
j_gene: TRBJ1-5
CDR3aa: CASSENGGNQPQHF
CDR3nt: TGTGCCAGCAGTGAAAACGGGGGCAATCAGCCCCAGCATTTT

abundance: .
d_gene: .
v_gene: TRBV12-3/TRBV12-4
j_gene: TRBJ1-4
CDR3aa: CASSPDRIEKLFF
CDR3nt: TGTGCCAGCAGTCCGGACAGAATTGAAAAACTGTTTTTT

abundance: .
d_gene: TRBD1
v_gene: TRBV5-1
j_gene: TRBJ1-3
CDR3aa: CASSLASSTGFRGNTIYF
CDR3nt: TGCGCCAGCAGCTTGGCGTCTTCGACAGGGTTTAGGGGAAACACCATATATTTT